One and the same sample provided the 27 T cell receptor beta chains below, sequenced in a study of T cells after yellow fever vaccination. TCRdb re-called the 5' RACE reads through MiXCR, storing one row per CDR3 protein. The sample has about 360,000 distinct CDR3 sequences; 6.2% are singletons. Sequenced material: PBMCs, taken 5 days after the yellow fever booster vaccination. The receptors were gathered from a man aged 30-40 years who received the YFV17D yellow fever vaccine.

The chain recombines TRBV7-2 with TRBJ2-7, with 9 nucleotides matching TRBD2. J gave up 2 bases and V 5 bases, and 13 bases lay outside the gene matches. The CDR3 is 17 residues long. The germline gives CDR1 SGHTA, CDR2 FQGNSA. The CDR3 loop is CASSTRPVAGVPYEQYF. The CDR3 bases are TGTGCCAGCAGCACCCGTCCCGTAGCGGGAGTCCCCTACGAGCAGTACTTC. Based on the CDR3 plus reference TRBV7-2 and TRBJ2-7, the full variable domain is GAGVSQSPSNKVTEKGKDVELRCDPISGHTALYWYRQSLGQGLEFLIYFQGNSAPDKSGLPSDRFSAERTGGSVSTLTIQRTQQEDSAVYLCASSTRPVAGVPYEQYFGPGTRLTVT.

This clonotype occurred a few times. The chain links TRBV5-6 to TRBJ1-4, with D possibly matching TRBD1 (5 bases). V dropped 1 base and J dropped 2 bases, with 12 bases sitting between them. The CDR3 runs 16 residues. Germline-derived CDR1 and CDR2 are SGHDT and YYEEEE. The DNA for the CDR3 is TGTGCCAGCAGCTTGCAGGGCTGGGAGACTAATGAAAAACTGTTTTTT. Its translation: CASSLQGWETNEKLFF.

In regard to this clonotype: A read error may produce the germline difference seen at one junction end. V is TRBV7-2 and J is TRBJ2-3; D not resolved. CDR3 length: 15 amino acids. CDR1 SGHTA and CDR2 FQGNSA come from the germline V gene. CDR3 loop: CASSFLGGATDRQYF. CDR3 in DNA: TGTGCCAGCAGCTTTCTCGGCGGTGCTACAGATAGGCAGTATTTT.

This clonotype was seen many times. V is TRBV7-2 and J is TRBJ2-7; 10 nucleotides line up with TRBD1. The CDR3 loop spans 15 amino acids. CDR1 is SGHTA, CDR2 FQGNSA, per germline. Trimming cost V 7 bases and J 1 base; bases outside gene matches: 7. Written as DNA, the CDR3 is TGTGCCAGCACGTACGGACAGGGGGTATCCTACGAGCAGTACTTC. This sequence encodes CASTYGQGVSYEQYF.

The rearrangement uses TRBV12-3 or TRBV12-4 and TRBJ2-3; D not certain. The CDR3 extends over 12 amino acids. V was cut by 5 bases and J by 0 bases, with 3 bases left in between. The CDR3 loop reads CASSKSTDTQYF. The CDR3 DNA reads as TGTGCCAGCAGTAAAAGCACAGATACGCAGTATTTT.

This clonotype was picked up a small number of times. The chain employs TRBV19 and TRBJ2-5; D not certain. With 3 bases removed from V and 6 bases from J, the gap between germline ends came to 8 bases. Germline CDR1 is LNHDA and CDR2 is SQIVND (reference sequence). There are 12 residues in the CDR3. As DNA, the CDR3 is TGTGCCAGTAGTATGCCACAAAAGACCCAGTACTTC. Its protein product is CASSMPQKTQYF. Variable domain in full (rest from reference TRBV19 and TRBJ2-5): DGGITQSPKYLFRKEGQNVTLSCEQNLNHDAMYWYRQDPGQGLRLIYYSQIVNDFQKGDIAEGYSVSREKKESFPLTVTSAQKNPTAFYLCASSMPQKTQYFGPGTRLLVL.

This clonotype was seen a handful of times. The CDR3 bases are TGTGCCAGCAGATCGTCGGTATACGAGCAGTACTTC. Encoded protein: CASRSSVYEQYF. The chain carries TRBV6-5 and TRBJ2-7; no clear D gene. The V gene lost 6 bases and the J gene lost 4 bases, with 10 bases spanning the gap. The CDR3 totals 12 residues. The germline gives CDR1 MNHEY, CDR2 SVGAGI.

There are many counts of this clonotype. CDR3 sequence: CASNPGTGYEQYF. CDR3 in DNA: TGTGCCAGCAACCCCGGGACAGGATACGAGCAGTACTTC. This chain connects TRBV12-3 or TRBV12-4 to TRBJ2-7, with 8 bases matching TRBD1. Losses at the gene ends were 7 bases for V and 4 bases for J; bases not matched to a gene: 6. This CDR3 has 13 residues.

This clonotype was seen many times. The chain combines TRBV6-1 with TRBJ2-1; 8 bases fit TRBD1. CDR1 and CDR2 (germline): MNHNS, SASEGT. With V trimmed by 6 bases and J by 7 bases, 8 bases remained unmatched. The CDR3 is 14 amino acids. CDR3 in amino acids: CASRSGTGINEQFF. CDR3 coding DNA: TGTGCCAGCAGATCCGGGACAGGTATAAATGAGCAGTTCTTC.

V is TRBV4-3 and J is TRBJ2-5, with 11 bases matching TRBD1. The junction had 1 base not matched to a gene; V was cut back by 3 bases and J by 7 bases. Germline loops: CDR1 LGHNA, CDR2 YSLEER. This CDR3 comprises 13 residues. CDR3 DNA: TGCGCCAGCAGCCAGGGACAGGGGGGGACCCAGTACTTC. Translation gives CASSQGQGGTQYF.

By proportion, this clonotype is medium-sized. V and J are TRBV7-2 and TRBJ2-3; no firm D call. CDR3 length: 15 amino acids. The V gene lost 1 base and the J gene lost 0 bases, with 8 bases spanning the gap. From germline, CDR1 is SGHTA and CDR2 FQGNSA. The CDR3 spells CASSLVVGSTDTQYF. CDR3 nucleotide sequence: TGTGCCAGCAGCTTAGTGGTTGGGAGCACAGATACGCAGTATTTT.

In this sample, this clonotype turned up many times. CDR3 sequence reads: CASKAESTGELFF. In DNA form, the CDR3 reads TGTGCCAGCAAAGCCGAAAGCACCGGGGAGCTGTTTTTT. The V call is TRBV6-1, the J call TRBJ2-2; no clear D gene. Germline CDR1 is MNHNS and CDR2 is SASEGT. The CDR3 length is 13 residues. V shed 7 bases and J shed 4 bases, with 10 bases lying between them.

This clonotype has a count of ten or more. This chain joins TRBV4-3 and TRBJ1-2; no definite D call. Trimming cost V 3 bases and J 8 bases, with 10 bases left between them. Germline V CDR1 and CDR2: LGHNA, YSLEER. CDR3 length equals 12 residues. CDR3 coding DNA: TGCGCCAGCAGCCACCTACCGGGCGGCTACACCTTC. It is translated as CASSHLPGGYTF.

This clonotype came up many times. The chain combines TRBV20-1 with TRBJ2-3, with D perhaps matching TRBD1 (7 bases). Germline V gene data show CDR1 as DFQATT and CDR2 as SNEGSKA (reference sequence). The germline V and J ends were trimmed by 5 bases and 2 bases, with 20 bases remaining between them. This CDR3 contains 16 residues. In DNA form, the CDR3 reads TGCAGTGCTTTCTCCGCCCAGGGGGGACCCACAGATACGCAGTATTTT. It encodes CSAFSAQGGPTDTQYF.

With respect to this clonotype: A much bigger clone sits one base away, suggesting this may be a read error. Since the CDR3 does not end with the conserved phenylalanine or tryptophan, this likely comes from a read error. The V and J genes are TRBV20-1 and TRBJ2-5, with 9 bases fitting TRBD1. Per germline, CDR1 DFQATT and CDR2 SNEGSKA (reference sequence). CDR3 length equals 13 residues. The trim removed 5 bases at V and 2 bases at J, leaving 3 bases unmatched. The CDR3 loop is CSASGQGQETQYL. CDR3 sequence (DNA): TGCAGTGCTTCTGGACAGGGGCAAGAGACCCAGTACCTC.

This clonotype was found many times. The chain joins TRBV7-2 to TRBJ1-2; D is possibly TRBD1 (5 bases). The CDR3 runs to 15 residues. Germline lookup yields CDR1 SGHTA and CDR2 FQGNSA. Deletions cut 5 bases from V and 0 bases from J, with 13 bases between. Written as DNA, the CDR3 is TGTGCCAGCAGCCTAGGGGAGTCGCCTAACTATGGCTACACCTTC. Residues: CASSLGESPNYGYTF.

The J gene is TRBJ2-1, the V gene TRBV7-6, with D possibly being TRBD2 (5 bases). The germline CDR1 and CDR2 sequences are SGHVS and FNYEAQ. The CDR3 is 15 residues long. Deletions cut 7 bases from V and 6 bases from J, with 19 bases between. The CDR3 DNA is TGTGCCAGCAATCTCGCGGGTTCGGGAACCAATGAGCAGTTCTTC. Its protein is CASNLAGSGTNEQFF.

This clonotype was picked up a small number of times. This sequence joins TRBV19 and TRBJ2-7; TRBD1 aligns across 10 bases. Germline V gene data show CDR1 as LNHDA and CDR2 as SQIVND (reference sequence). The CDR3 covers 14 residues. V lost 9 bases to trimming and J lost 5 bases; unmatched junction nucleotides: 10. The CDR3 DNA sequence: TGTGCCAGGACCATCCGGGACAGGGGCCACGAGCAGTACTTC. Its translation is CARTIRDRGHEQYF.

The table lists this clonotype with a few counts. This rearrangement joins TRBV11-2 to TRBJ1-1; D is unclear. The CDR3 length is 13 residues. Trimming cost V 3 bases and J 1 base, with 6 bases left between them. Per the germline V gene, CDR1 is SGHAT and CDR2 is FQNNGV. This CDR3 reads CASSFLWNTEAFF. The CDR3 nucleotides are TGTGCCAGCAGCTTCCTCTGGAACACTGAAGCTTTCTTT.

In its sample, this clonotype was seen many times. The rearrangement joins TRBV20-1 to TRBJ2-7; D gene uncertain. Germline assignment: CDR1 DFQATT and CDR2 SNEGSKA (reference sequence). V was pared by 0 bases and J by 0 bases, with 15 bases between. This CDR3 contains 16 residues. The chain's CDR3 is CSARDLKARTSYEQYF. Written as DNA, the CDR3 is TGCAGTGCTAGAGATCTCAAGGCCAGAACCTCCTACGAGCAGTACTTC.

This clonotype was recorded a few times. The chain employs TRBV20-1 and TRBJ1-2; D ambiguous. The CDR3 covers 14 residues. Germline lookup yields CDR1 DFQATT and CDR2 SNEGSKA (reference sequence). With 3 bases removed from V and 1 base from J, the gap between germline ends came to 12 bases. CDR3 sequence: CSARESSGNYGYTF. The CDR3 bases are TGCAGTGCTAGGGAATCCTCGGGTAACTATGGCTACACCTTC.

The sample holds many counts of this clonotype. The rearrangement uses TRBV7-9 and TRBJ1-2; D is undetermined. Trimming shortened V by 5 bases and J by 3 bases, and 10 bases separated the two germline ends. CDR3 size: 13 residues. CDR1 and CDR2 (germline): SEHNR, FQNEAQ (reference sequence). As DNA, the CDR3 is TGTGCCAGCAGCCAGACCGGGGACTATGGCTACACCTTC. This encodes CASSQTGDYGYTF.

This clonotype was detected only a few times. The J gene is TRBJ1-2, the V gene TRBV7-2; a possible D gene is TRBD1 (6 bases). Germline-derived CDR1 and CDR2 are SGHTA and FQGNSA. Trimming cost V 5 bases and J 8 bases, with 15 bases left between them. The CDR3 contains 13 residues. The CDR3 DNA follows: TGTGCCAGCAGCCCCTGGGGGGGGCAAGGCTACACCTTC. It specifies CASSPWGGQGYTF.

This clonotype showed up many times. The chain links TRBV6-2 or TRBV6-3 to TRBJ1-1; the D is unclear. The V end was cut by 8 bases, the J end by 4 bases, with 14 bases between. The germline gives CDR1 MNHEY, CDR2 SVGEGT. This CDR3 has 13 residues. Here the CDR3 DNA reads TGTGCCAGCGGGGATGGACGGGGCACTGAAGCTTTCTTT. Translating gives CASGDGRGTEAFF.

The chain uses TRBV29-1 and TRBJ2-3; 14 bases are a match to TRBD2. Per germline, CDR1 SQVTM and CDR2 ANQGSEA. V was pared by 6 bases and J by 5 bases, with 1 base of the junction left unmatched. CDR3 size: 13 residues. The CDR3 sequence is CSVGLAGGDTQYF. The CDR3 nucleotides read TGCAGCGTCGGACTAGCGGGAGGAGATACGCAGTATTTT.

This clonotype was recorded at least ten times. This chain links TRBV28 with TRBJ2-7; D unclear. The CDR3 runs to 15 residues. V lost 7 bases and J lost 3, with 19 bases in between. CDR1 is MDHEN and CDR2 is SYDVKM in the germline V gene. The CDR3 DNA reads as TGTGCCAGCACTCGCTCTGGTAGCTTTGACTACGAGCAGTACTTC. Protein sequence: CASTRSGSFDYEQYF.

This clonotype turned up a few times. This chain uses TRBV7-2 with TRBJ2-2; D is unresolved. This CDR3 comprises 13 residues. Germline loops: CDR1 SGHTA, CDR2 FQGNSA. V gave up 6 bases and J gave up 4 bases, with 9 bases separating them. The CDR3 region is CASRQDGTGELFF. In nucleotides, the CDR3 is TGTGCCAGCAGACAAGACGGCACCGGGGAGCTGTTTTTT.